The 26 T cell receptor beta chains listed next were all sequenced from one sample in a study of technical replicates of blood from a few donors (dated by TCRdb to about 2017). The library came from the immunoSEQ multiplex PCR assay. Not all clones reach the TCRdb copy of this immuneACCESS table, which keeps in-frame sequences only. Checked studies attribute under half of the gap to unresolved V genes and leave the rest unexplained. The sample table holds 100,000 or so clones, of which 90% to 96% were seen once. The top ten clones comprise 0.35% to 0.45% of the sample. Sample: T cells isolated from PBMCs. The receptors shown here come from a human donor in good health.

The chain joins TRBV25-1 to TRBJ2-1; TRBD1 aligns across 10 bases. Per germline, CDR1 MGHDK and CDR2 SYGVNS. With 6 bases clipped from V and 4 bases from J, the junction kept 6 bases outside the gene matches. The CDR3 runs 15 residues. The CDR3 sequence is CASRRQGAGYNEQFF. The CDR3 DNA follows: TGTGCCAGCAGGAGACAGGGGGCGGGTTACAATGAGCAGTTCTTC.

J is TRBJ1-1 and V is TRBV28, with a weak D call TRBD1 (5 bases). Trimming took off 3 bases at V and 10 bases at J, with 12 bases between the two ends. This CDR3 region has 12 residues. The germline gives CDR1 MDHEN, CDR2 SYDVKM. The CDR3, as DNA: TGTGCCAGCAGTTTCGGGGGGGTGGTAGCTTTCTTT. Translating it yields CASSFGGVVAFF.

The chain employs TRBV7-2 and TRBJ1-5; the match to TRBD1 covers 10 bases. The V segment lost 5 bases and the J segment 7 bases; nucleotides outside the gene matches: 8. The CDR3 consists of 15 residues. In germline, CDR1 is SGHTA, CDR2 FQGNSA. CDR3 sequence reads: CASSPRQGAGQPQHF. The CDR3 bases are TGTGCCAGCAGCCCCCGACAGGGGGCGGGGCAGCCCCAGCATTTT.

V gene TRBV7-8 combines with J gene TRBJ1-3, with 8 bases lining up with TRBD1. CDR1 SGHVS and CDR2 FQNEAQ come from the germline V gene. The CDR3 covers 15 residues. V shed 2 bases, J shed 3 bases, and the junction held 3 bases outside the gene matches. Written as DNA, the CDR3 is TGTGCCAGCAGCTTACAGGGGGCATTTGGAAACACCATATATTTT. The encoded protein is CASSLQGAFGNTIYF.

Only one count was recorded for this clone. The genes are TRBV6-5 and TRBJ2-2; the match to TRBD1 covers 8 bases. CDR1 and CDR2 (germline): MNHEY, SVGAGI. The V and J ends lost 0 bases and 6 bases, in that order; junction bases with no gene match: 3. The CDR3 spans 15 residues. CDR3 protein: CASSYSTGEAGELFF. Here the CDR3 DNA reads TGTGCCAGCAGTTACTCGACAGGGGAGGCCGGGGAGCTGTTTTTT.

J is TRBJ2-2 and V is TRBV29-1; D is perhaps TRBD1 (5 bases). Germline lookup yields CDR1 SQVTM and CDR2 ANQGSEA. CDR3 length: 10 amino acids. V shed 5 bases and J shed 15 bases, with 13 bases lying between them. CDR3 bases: TGCAGCGTTCAGGCAGGGAAGGTGTTTTTT. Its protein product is CSVQAGKVFF.

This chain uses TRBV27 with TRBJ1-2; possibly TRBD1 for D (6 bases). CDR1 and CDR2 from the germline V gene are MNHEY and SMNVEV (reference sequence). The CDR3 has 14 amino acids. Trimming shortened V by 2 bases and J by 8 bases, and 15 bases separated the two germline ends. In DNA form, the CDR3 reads TGTGCCAGCAGTTTAGGGCGGGGGGCCTCCGGCTACACCTTC. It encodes CASSLGRGASGYTF.

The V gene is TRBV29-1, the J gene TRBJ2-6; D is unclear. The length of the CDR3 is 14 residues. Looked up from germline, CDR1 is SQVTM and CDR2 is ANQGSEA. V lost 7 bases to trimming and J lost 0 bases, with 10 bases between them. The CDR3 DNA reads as TGCAGCGCTGAGGTGAGCTCTGGGGCCAACGTCCTGACTTTC. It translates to CSAEVSSGANVLTF.

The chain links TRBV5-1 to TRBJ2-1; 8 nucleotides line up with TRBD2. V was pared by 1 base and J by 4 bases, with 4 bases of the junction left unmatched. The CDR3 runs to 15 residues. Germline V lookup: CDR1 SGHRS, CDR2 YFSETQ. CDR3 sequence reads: CASSLTSGDYNEQFF. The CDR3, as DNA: TGCGCCAGCAGCTTGACTAGCGGAGATTACAATGAGCAGTTCTTC. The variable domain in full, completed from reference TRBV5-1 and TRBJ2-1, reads KAGVTQTPRYLIKTRGQQVTLSCSPISGHRSVSWYQQTPGQGLQFLFEYFSETQRNKGNFPGRFSGRQFSNSRSEMNVSTLELGDSALYLCASSLTSGDYNEQFFGPGTRLTVL.

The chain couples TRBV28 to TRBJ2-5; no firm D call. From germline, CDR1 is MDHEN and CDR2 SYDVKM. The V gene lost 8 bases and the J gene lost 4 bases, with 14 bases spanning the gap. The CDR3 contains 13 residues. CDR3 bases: TGTGCCAGCTCCCCCCCACGACTAGAGACCCAGTACTTC. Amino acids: CASSPPRLETQYF.

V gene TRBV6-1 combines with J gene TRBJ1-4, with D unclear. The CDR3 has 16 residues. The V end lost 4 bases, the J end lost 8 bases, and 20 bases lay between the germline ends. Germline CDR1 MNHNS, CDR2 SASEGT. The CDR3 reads CASSGPETEAGEKLFF. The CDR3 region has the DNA TGTGCCAGCAGTGGGCCCGAGACGGAGGCTGGAGAAAAACTGTTTTTT.

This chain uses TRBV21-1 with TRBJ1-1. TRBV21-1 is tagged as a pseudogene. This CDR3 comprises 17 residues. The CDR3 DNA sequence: TGTGCCAGCAGCAAAGAGCGGGGACGGTTGGAGAACACTGAAGCTTTCTTT. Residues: CASSKERGRLENTEAFF.

CDR3 sequence (DNA): TGTGCCAGCAGCCGGGACAGGGGACAAGAGACCCAGTACTTC. It codes for CASSRDRGQETQYF. This sequence joins TRBV28 and TRBJ2-5; TRBD1 matches at 10 bases. The CDR3 is made up of 14 amino acids. Germline CDR1 reads MDHEN; CDR2 reads SYDVKM. After removal of 6 bases from V and 2 bases from J, the junction contained 3 bases not matched to a gene.

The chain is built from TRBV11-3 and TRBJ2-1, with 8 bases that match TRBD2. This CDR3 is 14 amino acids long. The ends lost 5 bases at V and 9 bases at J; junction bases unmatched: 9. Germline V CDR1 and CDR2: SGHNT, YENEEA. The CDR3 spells CASSPYGRAGEQFF. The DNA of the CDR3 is TGTGCCAGCAGCCCCTACGGGAGGGCGGGTGAGCAGTTCTTC.

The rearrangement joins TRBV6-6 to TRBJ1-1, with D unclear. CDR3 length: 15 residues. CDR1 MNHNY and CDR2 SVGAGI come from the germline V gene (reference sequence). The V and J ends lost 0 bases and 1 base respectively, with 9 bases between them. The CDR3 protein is CASSYSDTKNTEAFF. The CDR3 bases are TGTGCCAGCAGTTACTCCGACACAAAGAACACTGAAGCTTTCTTT.

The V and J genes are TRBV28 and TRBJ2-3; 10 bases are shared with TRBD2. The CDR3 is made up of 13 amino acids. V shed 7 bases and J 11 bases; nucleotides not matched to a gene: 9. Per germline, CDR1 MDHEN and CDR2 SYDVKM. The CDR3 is CASKLAGDLRQYF. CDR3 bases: TGTGCCAGCAAGCTAGCGGGAGATTTAAGGCAGTATTTT. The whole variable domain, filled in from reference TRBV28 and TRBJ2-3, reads DVKVTQSSRYLVKRTGEKVFLECVQDMDHENMFWYRQDPGLGLRLIYFSYDVKMKEKGDIPEGYSVSREKKERFSLILESASTNQTSMYLCASKLAGDLRQYFGPGTRLTVL.

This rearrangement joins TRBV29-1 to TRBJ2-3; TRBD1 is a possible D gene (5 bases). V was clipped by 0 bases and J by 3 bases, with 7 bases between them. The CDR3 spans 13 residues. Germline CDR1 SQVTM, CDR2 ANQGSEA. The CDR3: CSVEDRETDTQYF. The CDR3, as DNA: TGCAGCGTTGAAGACAGGGAAACAGATACGCAGTATTTT.

The chain's CDR3 is CASKRWGDAFF. The CDR3 DNA reads as TGTGCCAGCAAGCGGTGGGGGGATGCTTTCTTT. The chain recombines TRBV2 with TRBJ1-1; perhaps TRBD1 as D (5 bases). The germline gives CDR1 SNHLY, CDR2 FYNNEI. The V end lost 7 bases, the J end lost 11 bases, and 14 bases lay between the germline ends. The CDR3 has 11 residues.

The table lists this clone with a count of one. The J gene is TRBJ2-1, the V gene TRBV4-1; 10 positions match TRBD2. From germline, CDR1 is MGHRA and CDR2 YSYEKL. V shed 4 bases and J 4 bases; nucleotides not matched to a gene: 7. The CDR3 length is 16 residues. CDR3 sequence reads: CASSRVPGLAYNEQFF. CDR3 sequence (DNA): TGCGCCAGCAGCCGCGTACCGGGACTAGCGTACAATGAGCAGTTCTTC.

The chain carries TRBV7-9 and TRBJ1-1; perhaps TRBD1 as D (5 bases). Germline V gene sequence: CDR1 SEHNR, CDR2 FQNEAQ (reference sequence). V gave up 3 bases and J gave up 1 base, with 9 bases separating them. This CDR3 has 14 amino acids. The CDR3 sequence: CASSLGTGNTEAFF. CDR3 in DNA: TGTGCCAGCAGCTTGGGGACTGGGAACACTGAAGCTTTCTTT.

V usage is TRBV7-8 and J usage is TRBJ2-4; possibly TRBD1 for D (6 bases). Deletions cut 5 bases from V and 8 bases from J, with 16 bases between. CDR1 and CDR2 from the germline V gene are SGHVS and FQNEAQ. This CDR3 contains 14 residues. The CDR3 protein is CASSITGTPDIQYF. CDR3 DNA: TGTGCCAGCAGCATTACCGGGACACCGGACATTCAGTACTTC. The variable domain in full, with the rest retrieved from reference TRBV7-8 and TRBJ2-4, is GAGVSQSPRYKVAKRGQDVALRCDPISGHVSLFWYQQALGQGPEFLTYFQNEAQLDKSGLPSDRFFAERPEGSVSTLKIQRTQQEDSAVYLCASSITGTPDIQYFGAGTRLSVL.

The CDR3 reads CASRKDRVDTGELFF. CDR3 coding DNA: TGTGCCAGCAGAAAAGACAGGGTGGACACCGGGGAGCTGTTTTTT. This chain joins TRBV2 and TRBJ2-2; 7 bases are shared with TRBD1. Losses at the gene ends were 6 bases for V and 3 bases for J; bases not matched to a gene: 7. The CDR3 extends over 15 amino acids. Looked up from germline, CDR1 is SNHLY and CDR2 is FYNNEI. Full variable domain (missing parts from reference TRBV2 and TRBJ2-2): EPEVTQTPSHQVTQMGQEVILRCVPISNHLYFYWYRQILGQKVEFLVSFYNNEISEKSEIFDDQFSVERPDGSNFTLKIRSTKLEDSAMYFCASRKDRVDTGELFFGEGSRLTVL.

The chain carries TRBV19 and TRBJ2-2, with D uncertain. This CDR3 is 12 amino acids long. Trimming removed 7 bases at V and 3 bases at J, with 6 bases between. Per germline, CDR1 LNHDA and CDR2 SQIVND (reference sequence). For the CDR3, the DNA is TGTGCCAGTATGGGCTACACCGGGGAGCTGTTTTTT. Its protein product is CASMGYTGELFF.

The CDR3 reads CASSVLAGFRTDTQYF. In DNA, the CDR3 is TGTGCCAGCAGTGTACTAGCGGGATTTAGGACAGATACGCAGTATTTT. The V call is TRBV2, the J call TRBJ2-3, with 10 bases aligning to TRBD2. Looked up from germline, CDR1 is SNHLY and CDR2 is FYNNEI. V lost 4 bases, J lost 3 bases, and 7 bases stayed unmatched. The CDR3 totals 16 residues.

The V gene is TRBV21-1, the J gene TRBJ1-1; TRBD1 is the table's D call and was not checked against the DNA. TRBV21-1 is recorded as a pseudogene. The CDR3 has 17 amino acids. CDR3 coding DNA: TGTGCCAGCAGCGGCGCCAGGCAGGGGTTTATGGGGACTGAAGCTTTCTTT. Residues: CASSGARQGFMGTEAFF.

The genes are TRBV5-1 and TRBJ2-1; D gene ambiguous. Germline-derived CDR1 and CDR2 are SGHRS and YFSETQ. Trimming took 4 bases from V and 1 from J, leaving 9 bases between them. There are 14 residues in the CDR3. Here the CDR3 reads CASSPELSYNEQFF. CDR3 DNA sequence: TGCGCCAGCAGCCCGGAACTATCCTACAATGAGCAGTTCTTC.